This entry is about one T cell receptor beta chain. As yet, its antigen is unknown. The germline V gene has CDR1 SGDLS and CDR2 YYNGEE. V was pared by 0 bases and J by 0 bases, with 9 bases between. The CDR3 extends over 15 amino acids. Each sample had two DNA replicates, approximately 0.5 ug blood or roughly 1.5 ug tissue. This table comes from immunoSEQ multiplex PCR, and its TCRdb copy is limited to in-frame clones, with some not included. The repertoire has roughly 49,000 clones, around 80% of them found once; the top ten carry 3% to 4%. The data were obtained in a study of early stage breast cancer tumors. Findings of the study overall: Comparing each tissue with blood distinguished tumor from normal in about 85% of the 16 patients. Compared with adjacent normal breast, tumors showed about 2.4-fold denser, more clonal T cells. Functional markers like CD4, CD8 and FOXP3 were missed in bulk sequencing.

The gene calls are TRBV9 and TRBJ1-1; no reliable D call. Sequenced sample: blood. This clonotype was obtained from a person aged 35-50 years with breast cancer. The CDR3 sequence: CASSVGGGLNTEAFF. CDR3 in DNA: TGTGCCAGCAGCGTAGGAGGAGGGCTGAACACTGAAGCTTTCTTT. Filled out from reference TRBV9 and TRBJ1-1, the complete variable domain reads DSGVTQTPKHLITATGQRVTLRCSPRSGDLSVYWYQQSLDQGLQFLIQYYNGEERAKGNILERFSAQQFPDLHSELNLSSLELGDSALYFCASSVGGGLNTEAFFGQGTRLTVV.